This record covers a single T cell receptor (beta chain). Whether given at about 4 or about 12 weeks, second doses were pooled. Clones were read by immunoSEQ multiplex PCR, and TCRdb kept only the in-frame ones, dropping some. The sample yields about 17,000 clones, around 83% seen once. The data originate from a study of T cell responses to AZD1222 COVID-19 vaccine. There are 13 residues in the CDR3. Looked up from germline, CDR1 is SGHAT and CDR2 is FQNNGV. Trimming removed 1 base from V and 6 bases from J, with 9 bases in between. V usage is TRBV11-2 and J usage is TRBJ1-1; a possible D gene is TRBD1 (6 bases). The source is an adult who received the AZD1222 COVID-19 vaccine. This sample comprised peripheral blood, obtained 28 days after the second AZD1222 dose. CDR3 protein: CASSLGGASEAFF. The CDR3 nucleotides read TGTGCCAGCAGCTTAGGGGGGGCCTCTGAAGCTTTCTTT.